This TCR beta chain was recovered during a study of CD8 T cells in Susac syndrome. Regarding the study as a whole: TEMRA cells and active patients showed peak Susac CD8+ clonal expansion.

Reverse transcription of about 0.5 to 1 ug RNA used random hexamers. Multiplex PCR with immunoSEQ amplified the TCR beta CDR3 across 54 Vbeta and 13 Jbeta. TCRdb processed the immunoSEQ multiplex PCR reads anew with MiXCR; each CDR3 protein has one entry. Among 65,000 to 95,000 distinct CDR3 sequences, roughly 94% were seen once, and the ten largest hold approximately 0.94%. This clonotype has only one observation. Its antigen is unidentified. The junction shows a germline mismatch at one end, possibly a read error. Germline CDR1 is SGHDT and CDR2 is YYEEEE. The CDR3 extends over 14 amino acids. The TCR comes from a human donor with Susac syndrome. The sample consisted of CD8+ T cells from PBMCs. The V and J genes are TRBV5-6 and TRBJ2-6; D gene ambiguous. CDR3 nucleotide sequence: TGTGCCAGCAGCTTGGGGGCTCCGGCGTCAACTCCGGACTTC. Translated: CASSLGAPASTPDF.